Shown below are 29 T cell receptor beta chains from a single sample sequenced in a study of molecular identifiers for immune sequencing clone quantification. In TCRdb, the PCR reads were re-called with MiXCR into one record per CDR3 protein. The sample includes around 7,700 distinct CDR3 sequences, about 32% of them seen just once. The sample was naive CD8+ T cells from blood, with Jurkat cell RNA spiked in. Documented subset: FACS-sorted CD8+CD4-CCR7+CD45RA+ naive T cells. The receptors derive from a human donor in good health. Some libraries in this study had Jurkat cell RNA spiked in.

This clonotype was counted between two and nine times. V gene TRBV7-2 combines with J gene TRBJ2-1; no clear D. Trimming cost V 5 bases and J 7 bases, with 9 bases left between them. Germline-derived CDR1 and CDR2 are SGHTA and FQGNSA. The CDR3 length is 12 residues. The CDR3 DNA sequence: TGTGCCAGCAGCAATACTGGGAATGAGCAGTTCTTC. Translating gives CASSNTGNEQFF. The whole variable domain, filled in from reference TRBV7-2 and TRBJ2-1, reads GAGVSQSPSNKVTEKGKDVELRCDPISGHTALYWYRQSLGQGLEFLIYFQGNSAPDKSGLPSDRFSAERTGGSVSTLTIQRTQQEDSAVYLCASSNTGNEQFFGPGTRLTVL.

In regard to this clonotype: Since a much larger clone is just one base distant, this may be a read error. The chain carries TRBV5-6 and TRBJ2-3; D is undetermined. Germline V CDR1 and CDR2: SGHDT, YYEEEE. There are 13 residues in the CDR3. CDR3 in DNA: TGTACCAGCAGCTTGTTGCTTCCAGATACGCAGTATTTT. This sequence encodes CTSSLLLPDTQYF. Filled out from reference TRBV5-6 and TRBJ2-3, the complete variable domain reads DAGVTQSPTHLIKTRGQQVTLRCSPKSGHDTVSWYQQALGQGPQFIFQYYEEEERQRGNFPDRFSGHQFPNYSSELNVNALLLGDSALYLCTSSLLLPDTQYFGPGTRLTVL.

Only a few counts were recorded for this clonotype. The junction departs from the called germline gene at one end, perhaps through a read error. The chain uses TRBV13 and TRBJ2-7; TRBD1 matches 7 bases. Germline CDR1 PRHDT, CDR2 FYEKMQ (reference sequence). The CDR3 has 13 residues. The CDR3 region has the DNA TGTGCCAGCAGCATAGGGACAGACCACGAGCAGTACTTC. It codes for CASSIGTDHEQYF.

V gene TRBV12-3 or TRBV12-4 combines with J gene TRBJ2-6, with 8 bases aligning to TRBD1. V shed 6 bases, J shed 2 bases, and the junction held 6 bases outside the gene matches. There are 16 residues in the CDR3. CDR3 DNA: TGTGCCAGCAGGCGGTTGACAGGGGCTGGGGCCAACGTCCTGACTTTC. Translating it yields CASRRLTGAGANVLTF.

V usage is TRBV28 and J usage is TRBJ2-5; TRBD1 matches at 9 bases. Trimming at V came to 7 bases and at J to 1 base, leaving 10 bases not matched to a gene. CDR3 size: 16 residues. Germline CDR1 reads MDHEN; CDR2 reads SYDVKM. The CDR3, as DNA: TGTGCCAGCACCAAAATGGACAGGGGCTTCCAAGAGACCCAGTACTTC. It codes for CASTKMDRGFQETQYF.

This clonotype was recorded a few times. This chain connects TRBV6-4 to TRBJ2-2; 7 positions match TRBD2. V shed 4 bases and J 6 bases; nucleotides not matched to a gene: 2. This CDR3 has 13 residues. From germline, CDR1 is MRHNA and CDR2 SNTAGT. The CDR3 sequence is CASSAGLAGELFF. The DNA of the CDR3 is TGTGCCAGCAGTGCCGGACTAGCCGGGGAGCTGTTTTTT.

This clonotype ranks as medium-sized. The chain joins TRBV29-1 to TRBJ1-1; the match to TRBD1 covers 9 bases. The CDR3 covers 14 residues. CDR1 SQVTM and CDR2 ANQGSEA come from the germline V gene. J gave up 4 bases and V 4 bases, and 7 bases lay outside the gene matches. CDR3 loop: CSVAGQGWSTEAFF. The CDR3 DNA is TGCAGCGTTGCGGGACAGGGTTGGAGCACTGAAGCTTTCTTT. The complete variable domain, with remaining parts taken from reference TRBV29-1 and TRBJ1-1, reads SAVISQKPSRDICQRGTSLTIQCQVDSQVTMMFWYRQQPGQSLTLIATANQGSEATYESGFVIDKFPISRPNLTFSTLTVSNMSPEDSSIYLCSVAGQGWSTEAFFGQGTRLTVV.

The V gene is TRBV14, the J gene TRBJ2-3; TRBD2 matches at 8 bases. CDR3 length: 15 amino acids. Germline CDR1 SGHDN, CDR2 FVKESK. The V gene end was trimmed by 5 bases and the J gene end by 0 bases; junction bases not matched to a gene: 4. The chain's CDR3 is CASSLAGRSTDTQYF. CDR3 sequence (DNA): TGTGCCAGCAGCTTAGCGGGGCGTAGCACAGATACGCAGTATTTT.

There are a few counts of this clonotype. The gene calls are TRBV7-9 and TRBJ2-7; no definite D call. Germline CDR1 reads SEHNR; CDR2 reads FQNEAQ (reference sequence). The CDR3 consists of 15 residues. The V gene lost 5 bases and the J gene lost 6 bases, with 20 bases spanning the gap. CDR3 DNA: TGTGCCAGCAGCCCCGAACTCGGCAGGATAGGCGAGCAGTACTTC. It codes for CASSPELGRIGEQYF.

The chain recombines TRBV28 with TRBJ1-5; D might be TRBD1 (6 bases). This CDR3 has 15 residues. Trimming shortened V by 5 bases and J by 5 bases, and 16 bases separated the two germline ends. Germline loops: CDR1 MDHEN, CDR2 SYDVKM. CDR3 sequence (DNA): TGTGCCAGCAGTCCCCTGGGGGGCTGGCATCAGCCCCAGCATTTT. It yields the protein CASSPLGGWHQPQHF.

The chain carries TRBV7-8 and TRBJ2-1; D is ambiguous. V was cut by 1 base and J by 7 bases, with 11 bases left in between. CDR3 length: 14 amino acids. Germline V gene sequence: CDR1 SGHVS, CDR2 FQNEAQ. CDR3 amino acids: CASSLGRMLNEQFF. The CDR3 nucleotides read TGTGCCAGCAGCTTAGGCCGAATGTTGAATGAGCAGTTCTTC. The complete variable domain, with remaining parts taken from reference TRBV7-8 and TRBJ2-1, reads GAGVSQSPRYKVAKRGQDVALRCDPISGHVSLFWYQQALGQGPEFLTYFQNEAQLDKSGLPSDRFFAERPEGSVSTLKIQRTQQEDSAVYLCASSLGRMLNEQFFGPGTRLTVL.

This clonotype was observed a few times. The chain joins TRBV7-9 to TRBJ2-3, with D perhaps TRBD1 (6 bases). V dropped 5 bases and J dropped 0 bases, with 18 bases sitting between them. Germline assignment: CDR1 SEHNR and CDR2 FQNEAQ (reference sequence). The CDR3 spans 17 residues. This CDR3 reads CASSPIEGTGSTDTQYF. DNA for the CDR3: TGTGCCAGCAGCCCGATAGAGGGAACAGGGAGCACAGATACGCAGTATTTT.

This clonotype is judged medium-sized (0.01 to 0.1%). The V gene is TRBV9, the J gene TRBJ1-1, with D uncertain. This CDR3 region has 13 residues. Germline V CDR1 and CDR2: SGDLS, YYNGEE. V was shortened by 7 bases and J by 5 bases, with 15 bases between the two germline ends. CDR3 region: CASGYGFRTEAFF. In nucleotides, the CDR3 is TGTGCCAGCGGTTACGGTTTTCGGACTGAAGCTTTCTTT. The complete variable domain, with remaining parts taken from reference TRBV9 and TRBJ1-1, reads DSGVTQTPKHLITATGQRVTLRCSPRSGDLSVYWYQQSLDQGLQFLIQYYNGEERAKGNILERFSAQQFPDLHSELNLSSLELGDSALYFCASGYGFRTEAFFGQGTRLTVV.

Turning to this clonotype: The final CDR3 position lacks the conserved phenylalanine or tryptophan, pointing to a likely read error. The chain employs TRBV6-1 and TRBJ1-1, with D possibly TRBD1 on 5 matching bases. The CDR3 spans 14 residues. Germline CDR1 reads MNHNS; CDR2 reads SASEGT. The V end was cut by 3 bases, the J end by 11 bases, with 19 bases between. CDR3 sequence reads: CASSEWGTGLEAFL. CDR3 in DNA: TGTGCCAGCAGTGAGTGGGGGACCGGACTGGAGGCTTTCCTT.

Note on this clonotype: The junction does not match germline at one end; this may be a read error. V usage is TRBV19 and J usage is TRBJ2-1; D possibly corresponds to TRBD2 (5 bases). The CDR3 contains 13 residues. CDR1 LNHDA and CDR2 SQIVND come from the germline V gene (reference sequence). This CDR3 reads CASNTRSYNEQIF. Written as DNA, the CDR3 is TGTGCCAGTAATACTAGGTCCTACAATGAGCAGATCTTC. Filled out from reference TRBV19 and TRBJ2-1, the complete variable domain reads DGGITQSPKYLFRKEGQNVTLSCEQNLNHDAMYWYRQDPGQGLRLIYYSQIVNDFQKGDIAEGYSVSREKKESFPLTVTSAQKNPTAFYLCASNTRSYNEQIFGPGTRLTVL.

V and J are TRBV10-3 and TRBJ2-2, with D possibly matching TRBD1 (5 bases). Trimming stripped 3 bases from V and 3 bases from J, with 8 bases between. The CDR3 spans 14 residues. Germline lookup yields CDR1 ENHRY and CDR2 SYGVKD. The CDR3 loop reads CAISEGRDTGELFF. The CDR3 nucleotides are TGTGCCATCAGTGAAGGCAGGGACACCGGGGAGCTGTTTTTT.

To note about this clonotype: The conserved phenylalanine or tryptophan is not found at the CDR3 terminus, so this likely reflects a read error. The CDR3 reads CASSPVSSYNEQFL. CDR3 nucleotides: TGTGCCAGCAGCCCCGTCAGCTCCTACAATGAGCAGTTCCTC. V gene TRBV12-3 or TRBV12-4 combines with J gene TRBJ2-1; D call uncertain. Trimming removed 6 bases from V and 0 bases from J, with 9 bases in between. The CDR3 spans 14 residues.

The chain joins TRBV6-2 or TRBV6-3 to TRBJ2-7, with 9 positions matching TRBD1. The J segment lost 3 bases and the V segment lost 7 bases, leaving 10 bases of the junction unmatched. CDR1 MNHEY and CDR2 SVGEGT come from the germline V gene. The CDR3 consists of 15 residues. The CDR3 nucleotides are TGTGCCAGCACCATACACGGGACAGGGTTCTACGAGCAGTACTTC. Amino acid sequence: CASTIHGTGFYEQYF.

This clonotype was counted a few times. As DNA, the CDR3 is TGTGCCAGCAGCCCCGGGGTGGGGGGCGTCACAGATACGCAGTATTTT. Amino acids: CASSPGVGGVTDTQYF. V is TRBV7-6 and J is TRBJ2-3; D possibly matches TRBD1 or TRBD2 (6 bases each). This CDR3 has 16 amino acids. The germline gives CDR1 SGHVS, CDR2 FNYEAQ. The V and J ends lost 5 bases and 2 bases respectively, with 17 bases between them.

The rearrangement links TRBV4-1 to TRBJ2-5; maybe TRBD1 (6 bases). The CDR3 runs to 14 residues. The germline V gene encodes CDR1 MGHRA and CDR2 YSYEKL. Trimming removed 3 bases from V and 3 bases from J, with 11 bases in between. The CDR3 sequence is CASSHEDSEETQYF. The CDR3 DNA reads as TGCGCCAGCAGCCACGAGGACAGTGAAGAGACCCAGTACTTC.

In this sample, this clonotype is medium-sized. The chain is built from TRBV28 and TRBJ2-3; TRBD2 is a possible D gene (6 bases). Deletions cut 3 bases from V and 4 bases from J, with 8 bases between. Germline loops: CDR1 MDHEN, CDR2 SYDVKM. This CDR3 contains 13 residues. The CDR3 protein is CASSFRGSDTQYF. The CDR3 nucleotides are TGTGCCAGCAGTTTCCGGGGGTCAGATACGCAGTATTTT.

This clonotype is medium-sized by share. The V gene is TRBV7-8, the J gene TRBJ1-2; no clear D. Deletions cut 2 bases from V and 3 bases from J, with 16 bases between. In germline, CDR1 is SGHVS, CDR2 FQNEAQ. The CDR3 is made up of 16 amino acids. CDR3 residues: CASSLSPPTDDYGYTF. CDR3 bases: TGTGCCAGCAGCTTATCCCCGCCGACCGATGACTATGGCTACACCTTC. The full variable domain, with the rest looked up from reference TRBV7-8 and TRBJ1-2, is GAGVSQSPRYKVAKRGQDVALRCDPISGHVSLFWYQQALGQGPEFLTYFQNEAQLDKSGLPSDRFFAERPEGSVSTLKIQRTQQEDSAVYLCASSLSPPTDDYGYTFGSGTRLTVV.

The chain combines TRBV2 with TRBJ2-1; 9 bases align to TRBD1. CDR3 length: 13 residues. Germline CDR1 SNHLY, CDR2 FYNNEI. The CDR3 loop is CGDREGPANEQFF. The DNA of the CDR3 is TGTGGGGACAGGGAAGGACCCGCCAATGAGCAGTTCTTC.

This clonotype was counted between two and nine times. The chain carries TRBV20-1 and TRBJ2-2; D is uncertain. Germline V gene sequence: CDR1 DFQATT, CDR2 SNEGSKA (reference sequence). V dropped 6 bases and J dropped 0 bases, with 11 bases sitting between them. CDR3 length: 14 residues. The CDR3 DNA reads as TGCAGTGCCCAGGACCAGACGAACACCGGGGAGCTGTTTTTT. This encodes CSAQDQTNTGELFF.

About this clonotype itself: A clone one base away is much larger, so this may be a read error. Likely a read error: the CDR3 ends without its conserved phenylalanine or tryptophan. The chain combines TRBV28 with TRBJ2-7, with D uncertain. Germline V lookup: CDR1 MDHEN, CDR2 SYDVKM. The ends were cut back, 6 bases at V and 2 bases at J, with 5 bases in the middle. CDR3 length equals 11 residues. The CDR3 here is CASSPAYEQYL. In nucleotides, the CDR3 is TGTGCCAGCAGCCCCGCCTACGAGCAGTACCTC.

The table lists this clonotype with a few counts. This chain joins TRBV6-2 or TRBV6-3 and TRBJ1-5; D is unresolved. This CDR3 has 15 residues. Germline CDR1 and CDR2: MNHEY and SVGEGT. Trimming removed 0 bases from V and 0 bases from J, with 6 bases in between. The CDR3 protein is CASSYSGNSNQPQHF. DNA for the CDR3: TGTGCCAGCAGTTACTCAGGGAATAGCAATCAGCCCCAGCATTTT.

This rearrangement joins TRBV25-1 to TRBJ2-7; no definite D call. CDR3 length equals 13 residues. CDR1 and CDR2 from the germline V gene are MGHDK and SYGVNS. The V gene lost 4 bases and the J gene lost 2 bases, with 9 bases spanning the gap. As DNA, the CDR3 is TGTGCCAGCAGTGGTAGAGCGACCTACGAGCAGTACTTC. It translates to CASSGRATYEQYF.

This clonotype came up once. The CDR3 nucleotides are TGTGCCAGCAGCAAAGCCCTTTTGCAGGGGACGAACACCGGGGAGCTGTTTTTT. This sequence encodes CASSKALLQGTNTGELFF. The chain joins TRBV21-1 to TRBJ2-2; the tabulated D call, TRBD1, remains unverified against the DNA. TRBV21-1 is annotated as a pseudogene. This CDR3 is built from 18 residues.

CDR3 in amino acids: CASSLVWGNRANTQYF. The CDR3 DNA reads as TGTGCCAGCAGCTTAGTCTGGGGGAACAGAGCAAATACGCAGTATTTT. The V call is TRBV11-2, the J call TRBJ2-3; D tentatively fits TRBD1 or TRBD2 (5 bases each). Germline V gene sequence: CDR1 SGHAT, CDR2 FQNNGV. The CDR3 covers 16 residues. V gave up 1 base and J gave up 7 bases, with 18 bases separating them.